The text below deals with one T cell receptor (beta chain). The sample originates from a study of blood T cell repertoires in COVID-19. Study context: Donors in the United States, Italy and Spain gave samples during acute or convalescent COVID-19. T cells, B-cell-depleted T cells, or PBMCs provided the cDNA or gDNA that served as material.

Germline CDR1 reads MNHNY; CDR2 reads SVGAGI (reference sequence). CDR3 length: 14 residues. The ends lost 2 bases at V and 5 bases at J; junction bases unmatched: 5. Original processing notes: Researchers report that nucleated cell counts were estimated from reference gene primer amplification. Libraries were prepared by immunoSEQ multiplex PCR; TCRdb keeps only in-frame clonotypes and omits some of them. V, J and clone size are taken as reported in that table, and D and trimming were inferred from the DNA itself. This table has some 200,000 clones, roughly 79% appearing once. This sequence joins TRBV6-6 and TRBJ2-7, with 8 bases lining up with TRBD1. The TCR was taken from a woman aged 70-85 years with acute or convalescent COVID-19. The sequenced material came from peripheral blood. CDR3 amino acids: CASSYPPTGDEQYF. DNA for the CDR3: TGTGCCAGCAGTTACCCCCCGACAGGGGACGAGCAGTACTTC.